This T cell receptor (beta chain) derives from a study of CD8 T cells in Susac syndrome. Trimming cost V 4 bases and J 7 bases; bases outside gene matches: 9. The CDR3 extends over 16 amino acids. Per the germline V gene, CDR1 is SNHLY and CDR2 is FYNNEI. The RNA input was roughly 0.5 to 1 ug, and it was reverse transcribed with random hexamers. TCRdb recomputed calls from the immunoSEQ multiplex PCR reads with MiXCR, one row per CDR3 protein. The sample contains 100,000 to 150,000 distinct CDR3 sequences, over 85% of which appear only once. This clonotype appeared a single time. The sequencing input was CD4+ T cells from PBMCs. The chain is built from TRBV2 and TRBJ2-2; 10 bases align to TRBD2. The clonotype was recovered from a human donor in good health. This CDR3 reads CASSVATSGVLGELFF. In DNA form, the CDR3 reads TGTGCCAGCAGTGTGGCAACTAGCGGGGTCCTCGGGGAGCTGTTTTTT.